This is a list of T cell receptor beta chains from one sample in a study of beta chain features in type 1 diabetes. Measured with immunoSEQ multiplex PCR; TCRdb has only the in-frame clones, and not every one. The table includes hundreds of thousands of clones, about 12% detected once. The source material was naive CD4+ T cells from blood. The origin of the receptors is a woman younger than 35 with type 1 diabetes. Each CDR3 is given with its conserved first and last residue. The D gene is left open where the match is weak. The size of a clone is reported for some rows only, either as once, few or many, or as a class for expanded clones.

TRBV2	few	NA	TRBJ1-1	TGTGCCAGCAGTGAAGCCGGCGGGACTTTCTTT	CASSEAGGTFF
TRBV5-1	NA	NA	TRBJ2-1	TGCGCCAGCAGCTTGGCTGGGGCGTCCTACAATGAGCAGTTCTTC	CASSLAGASYNEQFF
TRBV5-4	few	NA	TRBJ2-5	TGTGCCAGCAGCTCGGGTTCGAATTTAGAGAGTGGGTACTTC	CASSSGSNLESGYF
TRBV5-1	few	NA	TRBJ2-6	TGCGCCAGCAGCTTGGGAGGGCCCGGGGCCAACGTCCTGACTTTC	CASSLGGPGANVLTF
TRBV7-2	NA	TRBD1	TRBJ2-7	TGTGCCAGCGGGCTGGGGGACAGCTACGAGCAGTACTTC	CASGLGDSYEQYF
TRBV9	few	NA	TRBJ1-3	TGTGCCAGCAGCGCCCTGACAGGTCATCTTTCCCCCATATATTTT	CASSALTGHLSPIYF
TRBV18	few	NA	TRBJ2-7	TGTGCCAGCTCACCACTTGGGACTTTCTACGAGCAGTACTTC	CASSPLGTFYEQYF
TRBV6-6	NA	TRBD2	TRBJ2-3	TGTGCCGCGAGGGAGGGCGGCACAGATACGCAGTATTTT	CAAREGGTDTQYF
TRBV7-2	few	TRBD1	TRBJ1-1	TGTGCCAGCAGCACGGGACAGGGGATGAACACTGAAGCTTTCTTT	CASSTGQGMNTEAFF
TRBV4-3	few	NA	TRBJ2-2	TGCGCCAGCAGCCCCCCCCTGACCGGGGAGCTGTTTTTT	CASSPPLTGELFF
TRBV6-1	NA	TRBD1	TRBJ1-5	TGTGCCAGCAGTGGAGGGACAGGGCGGACTCAGCCCCAGCATTTT	CASSGGTGRTQPQHF
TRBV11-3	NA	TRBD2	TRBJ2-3	TGTGCCAGCAGCTTGGCGGGGGGGACAGATACGCAGTATTTT	CASSLAGGTDTQYF
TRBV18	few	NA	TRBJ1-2	TGTGCCAGCTCCCCGAGGCGGCCCTCTAACTATGGCTACACCTTC	CASSPRRPSNYGYTF
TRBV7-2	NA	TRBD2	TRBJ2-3	TGTGCCAGCAGCTCTATAGCGGGGGTCACAGATACGCAGTATTTT	CASSSIAGVTDTQYF
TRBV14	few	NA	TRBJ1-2	TGTGCCAGCAGCCAAGCAACAGGGATTGGCTATGGCTACACCTTC	CASSQATGIGYGYTF
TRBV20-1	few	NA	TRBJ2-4	TGCAGTGCTAGCAACTTAGGACTGTACTTC	CSASNLGLYF
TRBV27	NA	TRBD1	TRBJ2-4	TGTGCCAGCAGCCGAGGACAGGGGGGCGCCAAAAACATTCAGTACTTC	CASSRGQGGAKNIQYF
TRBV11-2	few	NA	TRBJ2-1	TGTGCCAGCAGCTTAGATCGGGGGGCAGGGGAGCAGTTCTTC	CASSLDRGAGEQFF
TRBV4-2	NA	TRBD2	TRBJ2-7	TGTGCCAGCAGCCAAGGGACTAGCGGGGCGAGCTCCTACGAGCAGTACTTC	CASSQGTSGASSYEQYF
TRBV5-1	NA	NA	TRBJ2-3	TGCGCCAGCCGGTCGGCGGGACTCACAGATACGCAGTATTTT	CASRSAGLTDTQYF
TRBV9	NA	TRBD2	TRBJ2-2	TGTGCCAGCAGCGTAGACCCTAGCGGGAACACCGGGGAGCTGTTTTTT	CASSVDPSGNTGELFF
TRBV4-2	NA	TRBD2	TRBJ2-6	TGTGCCAGCAGCCCGACGGGACTAGCGGGAGTTGGGGCCAACGTCCTGACTTTC	CASSPTGLAGVGANVLTF
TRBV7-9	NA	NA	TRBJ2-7	TGTGCCAGCACCTCAGGCCGAAATGCCTACGAGCAGTACTTC	CASTSGRNAYEQYF
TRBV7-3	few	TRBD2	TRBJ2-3	TGTGCCAGCAGCCCACTAGCGGGAGGGAGCACAGATACGCAGTATTTT	CASSPLAGGSTDTQYF
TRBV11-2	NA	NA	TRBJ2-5	TGTGCCAGCAGCGCGGAGGGGGCCCGGGGGACCCAGTACTTC	CASSAEGARGTQYF
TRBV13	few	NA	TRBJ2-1	TGTGCCAGCAGCTTAGGGGGGGGGCCCTACAATGAGCAGTTCTTC	CASSLGGGPYNEQFF
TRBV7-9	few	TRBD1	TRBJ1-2	TGTGCCAGCAGCAGAATAAGGGGGCCGGCTAACTATGGCTACACCTTC	CASSRIRGPANYGYTF
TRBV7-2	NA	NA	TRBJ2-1	TGTGCCAGCAGCCCGGAGGGTAGCCCTATCTACAATGAGCAGTTCTTC	CASSPEGSPIYNEQFF
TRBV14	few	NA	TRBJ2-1	TGTGCCAGCAGCCGATGGATCAGTGGAGTCTACAATGAGCAGTTCTTC	CASSRWISGVYNEQFF
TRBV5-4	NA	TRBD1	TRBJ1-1	TGTGCCGCCAGGGGGGCGGCTGATGGTGAAGCTTTCTTT	CAARGAADGEAFF
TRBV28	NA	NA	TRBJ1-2	TGTGCCAGCAGTTTGTACGGGGGTGGCTACACCTTC	CASSLYGGGYTF
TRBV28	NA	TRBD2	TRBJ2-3	TGTGCCAGCAGTTTGGCGGGAGGGCCAGCAGATACGCAGTATTTT	CASSLAGGPADTQYF
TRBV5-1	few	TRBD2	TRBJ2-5	TGCGCCAGCAGCTTGGGATCTAGCGGGACGGAGACCCAGTACTTC	CASSLGSSGTETQYF
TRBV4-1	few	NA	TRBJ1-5	TGCGCCAGCAGCCAAGATCCAGGCTTCGCCCAGCCCCAGCATTTT	CASSQDPGFAQPQHF
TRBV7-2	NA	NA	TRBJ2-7	TGTGCCAGCAAAAGGACAACGGAATCCTACGAGCAGTACTTC	CASKRTTESYEQYF
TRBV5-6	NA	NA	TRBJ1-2	TGTGCCAGCGCCCCCGGAGGGAACTACTATGGCTACACCTTC	CASAPGGNYYGYTF
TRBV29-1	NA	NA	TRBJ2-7	TGCAGCGTATCCGCCCTCGAGAGCTCCTACGAGCAGTACTTC	CSVSALESSYEQYF
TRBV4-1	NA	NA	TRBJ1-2	TGCGCCAGCAGCCAAGAAGGGAGATATGGCTACACCTTC	CASSQEGRYGYTF
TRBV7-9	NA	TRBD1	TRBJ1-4	TGTGCCAGCAGCCACAGGGGGACCGAGGAAAAACTGTTTTTT	CASSHRGTEEKLFF
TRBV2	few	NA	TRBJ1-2	TGTGCCAGCAGTGTACGGGGGGTCGGTGGCTACACCTTC	CASSVRGVGGYTF
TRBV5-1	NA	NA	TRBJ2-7	TGCGCCAGCAGCTTGGTAGGGAGTGCGAGCGGTCGCTCCTACGAGCAGTACTTC	CASSLVGSASGRSYEQYF
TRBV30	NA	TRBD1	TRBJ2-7	TGTGCCTGGAGTGTACGACAGGGTTACGAGCAGTACTTC	CAWSVRQGYEQYF
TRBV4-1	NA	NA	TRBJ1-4	TGCGCCAGCAGCCGCCGGACTGATGAAAAACTGTTTTTT	CASSRRTDEKLFF
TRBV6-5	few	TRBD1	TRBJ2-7	TGTGCCAGCAGTCGACAGGGCTACGAGCAGTACTTC	CASSRQGYEQYF
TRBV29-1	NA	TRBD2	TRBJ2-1	TGCAGCGTCTTTCTGGCGGGAGGTGTAACCTACAATGAGCAGTTCTTC	CSVFLAGGVTYNEQFF
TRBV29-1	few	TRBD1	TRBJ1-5	TGCAGCGTGGGACAGGGGGTTCAGCCCCAGCATTTT	CSVGQGVQPQHF